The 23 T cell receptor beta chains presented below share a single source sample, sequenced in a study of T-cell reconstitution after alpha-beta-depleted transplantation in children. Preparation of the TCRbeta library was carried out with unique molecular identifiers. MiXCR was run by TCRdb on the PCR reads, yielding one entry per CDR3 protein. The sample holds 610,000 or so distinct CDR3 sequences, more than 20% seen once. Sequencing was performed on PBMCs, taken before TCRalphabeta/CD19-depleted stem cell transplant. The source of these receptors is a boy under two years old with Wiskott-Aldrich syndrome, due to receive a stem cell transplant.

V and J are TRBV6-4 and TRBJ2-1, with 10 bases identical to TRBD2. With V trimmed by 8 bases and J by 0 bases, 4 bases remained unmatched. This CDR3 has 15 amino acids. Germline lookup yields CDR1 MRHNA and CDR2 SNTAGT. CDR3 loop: CASVRTSGSYNEQFF. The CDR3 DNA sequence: TGTGCCAGCGTGCGGACTAGCGGCTCCTACAATGAGCAGTTCTTC.

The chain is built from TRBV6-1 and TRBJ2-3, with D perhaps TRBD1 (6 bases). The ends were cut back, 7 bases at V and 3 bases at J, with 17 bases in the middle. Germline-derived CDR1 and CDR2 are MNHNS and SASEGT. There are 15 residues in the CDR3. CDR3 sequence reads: CASTRGGDGTDTQYF. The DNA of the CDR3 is TGTGCCAGCACCAGAGGGGGAGACGGGACAGATACGCAGTATTTT.

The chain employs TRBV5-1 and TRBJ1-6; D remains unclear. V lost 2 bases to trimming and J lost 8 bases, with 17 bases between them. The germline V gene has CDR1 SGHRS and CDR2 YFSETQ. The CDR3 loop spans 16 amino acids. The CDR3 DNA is TGCGCCAGCAGCTTCGGGAGGCGGCAGTATGATTCACCCCTCCACTTT. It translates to CASSFGRRQYDSPLHF.

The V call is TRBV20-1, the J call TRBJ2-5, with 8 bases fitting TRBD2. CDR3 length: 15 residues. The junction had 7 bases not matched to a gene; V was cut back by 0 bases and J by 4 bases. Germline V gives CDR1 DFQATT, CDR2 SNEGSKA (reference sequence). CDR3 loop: CSARDTGRGGETQYF. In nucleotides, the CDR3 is TGCAGTGCTAGAGATACCGGGAGGGGGGGAGAGACCCAGTACTTC.

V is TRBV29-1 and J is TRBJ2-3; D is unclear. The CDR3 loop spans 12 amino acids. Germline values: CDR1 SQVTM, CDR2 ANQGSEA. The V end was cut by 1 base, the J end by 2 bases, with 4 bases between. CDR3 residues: CSVEAATDTQYF. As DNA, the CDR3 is TGCAGCGTTGAAGCGGCCACAGATACGCAGTATTTT.

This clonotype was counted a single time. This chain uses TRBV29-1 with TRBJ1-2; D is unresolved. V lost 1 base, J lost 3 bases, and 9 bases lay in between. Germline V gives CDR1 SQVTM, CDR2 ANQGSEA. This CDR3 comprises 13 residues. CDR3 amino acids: CSVEVQTDYGYTF. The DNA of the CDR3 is TGCAGCGTTGAAGTACAGACTGACTATGGCTACACCTTC.

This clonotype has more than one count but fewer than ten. The CDR3 DNA is TGCGCCAGCAGCTTTTTATACTGGCAGAAAGGCGCAGATACGCAGTATTTT. Protein sequence: CASSFLYWQKGADTQYF. The chain employs TRBV5-1 and TRBJ2-3; D unresolved. V lost 2 bases, J lost 4 bases, and 20 bases lay in between. Germline V gene data show CDR1 as SGHRS and CDR2 as YFSETQ. This CDR3 region has 17 residues.

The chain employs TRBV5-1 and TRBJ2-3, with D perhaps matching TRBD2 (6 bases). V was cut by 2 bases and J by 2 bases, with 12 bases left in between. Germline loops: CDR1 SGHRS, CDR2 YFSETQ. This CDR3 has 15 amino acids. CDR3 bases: TGCGCCAGCAGCTTACGGGAGAGGGCCACAGATACGCAGTATTTT. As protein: CASSLRERATDTQYF.

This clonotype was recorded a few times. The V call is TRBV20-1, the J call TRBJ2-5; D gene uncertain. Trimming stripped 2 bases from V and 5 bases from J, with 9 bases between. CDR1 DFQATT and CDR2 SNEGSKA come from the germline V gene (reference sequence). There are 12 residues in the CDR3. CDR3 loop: CSARSLGETQYF. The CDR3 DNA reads TGCAGTGCTAGATCCTTAGGGGAGACCCAGTACTTC.

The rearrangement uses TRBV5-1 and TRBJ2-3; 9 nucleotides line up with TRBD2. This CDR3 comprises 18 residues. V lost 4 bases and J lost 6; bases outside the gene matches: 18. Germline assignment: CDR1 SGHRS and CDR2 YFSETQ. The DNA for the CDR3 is TGCGCCAGCAGCATCGACTTTATGGGACTAGCATACTCGGATACGCAGTATTTT. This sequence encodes CASSIDFMGLAYSDTQYF.

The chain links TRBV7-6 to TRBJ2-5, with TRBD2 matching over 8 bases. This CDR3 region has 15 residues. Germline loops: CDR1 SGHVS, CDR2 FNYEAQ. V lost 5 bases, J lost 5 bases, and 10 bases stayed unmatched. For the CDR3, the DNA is TGTGCCAGCAGCCAAGAAGGCGGGAGGTGGGAGACCCAGTACTTC. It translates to CASSQEGGRWETQYF.

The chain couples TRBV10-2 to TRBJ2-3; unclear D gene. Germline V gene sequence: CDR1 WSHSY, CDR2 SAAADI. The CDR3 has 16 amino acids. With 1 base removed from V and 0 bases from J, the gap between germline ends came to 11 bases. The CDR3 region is CASSEFIGTSTDTQYF. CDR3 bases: TGCGCCAGCAGTGAGTTCATAGGAACTAGCACAGATACGCAGTATTTT.

CDR3 sequence: CAISERASVNAYEQYF. CDR3 coding DNA: TGTGCCATCAGTGAACGGGCTAGCGTGAATGCCTACGAGCAGTACTTC. This chain links TRBV10-3 with TRBJ2-7, with D possibly TRBD2 on 6 matching bases. CDR1 and CDR2 from the germline V gene are ENHRY and SYGVKD. The CDR3 is made up of 16 amino acids. V lost 3 bases to trimming and J lost 2 bases, with 17 bases between them.

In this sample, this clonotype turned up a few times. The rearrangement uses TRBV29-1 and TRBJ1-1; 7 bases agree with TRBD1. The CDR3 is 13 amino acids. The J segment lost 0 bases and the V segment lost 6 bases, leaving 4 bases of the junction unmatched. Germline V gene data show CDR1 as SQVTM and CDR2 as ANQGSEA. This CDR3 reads CSVAGTVNTEAFF. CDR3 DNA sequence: TGCAGCGTCGCCGGGACAGTGAACACTGAAGCTTTCTTT.

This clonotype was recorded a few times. DNA for the CDR3: TGCGCCAGCAGCTCGGGACAGGCTGCGGGGCGACGCGAGACCCAGTACTTC. Its translation is CASSSGQAAGRRETQYF. The chain recombines TRBV5-1 with TRBJ2-5; 8 nucleotides match TRBD1. The CDR3 totals 17 residues. V was pared by 3 bases and J by 5 bases, with 15 bases of the junction left unmatched. Germline values: CDR1 SGHRS, CDR2 YFSETQ.

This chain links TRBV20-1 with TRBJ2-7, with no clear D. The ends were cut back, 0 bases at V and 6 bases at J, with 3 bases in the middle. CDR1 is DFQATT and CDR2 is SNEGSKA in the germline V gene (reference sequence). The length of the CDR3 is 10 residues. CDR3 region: CSARDTEQYF. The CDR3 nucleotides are TGCAGTGCTAGAGATACCGAGCAGTACTTC.

This CDR3 reads CASSLSRLAGGGTDTQYF. The CDR3 DNA sequence: TGTGCCAGCAGTTTATCCCGACTAGCGGGAGGCGGCACAGATACGCAGTATTTT. This rearrangement joins TRBV27 to TRBJ2-3; 13 nucleotides match TRBD2. This CDR3 is built from 18 residues. Germline CDR1 reads MNHEY; CDR2 reads SMNVEV (reference sequence). The V segment lost 0 bases and the J segment 1 base; nucleotides outside the gene matches: 4.

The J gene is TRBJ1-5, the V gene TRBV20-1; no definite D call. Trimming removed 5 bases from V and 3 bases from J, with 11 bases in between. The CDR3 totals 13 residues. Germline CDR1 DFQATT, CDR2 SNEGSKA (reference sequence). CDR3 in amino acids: CSARELYNQPQHF. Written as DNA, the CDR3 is TGCAGTGCTCGGGAGCTCTACAATCAGCCCCAGCATTTT.

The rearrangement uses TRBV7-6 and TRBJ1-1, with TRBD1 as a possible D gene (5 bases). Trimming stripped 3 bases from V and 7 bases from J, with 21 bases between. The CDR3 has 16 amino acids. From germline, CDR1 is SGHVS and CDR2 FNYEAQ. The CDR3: CASSLRARTTGDEAFF. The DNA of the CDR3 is TGTGCCAGCAGCTTGAGGGCCAGGACAACGGGAGATGAAGCTTTCTTT.

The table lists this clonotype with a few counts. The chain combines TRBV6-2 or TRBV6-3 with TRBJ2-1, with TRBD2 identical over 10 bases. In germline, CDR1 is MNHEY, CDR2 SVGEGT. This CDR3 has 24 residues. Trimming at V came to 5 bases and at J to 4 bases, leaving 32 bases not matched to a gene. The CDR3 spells CASSVLSGTSVGLFPVRMYNEQFF. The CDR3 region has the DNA TGTGCCAGCAGTGTACTATCCGGGACTAGCGTTGGTCTGTTCCCCGTACGTATGTACAATGAGCAGTTCTTC.

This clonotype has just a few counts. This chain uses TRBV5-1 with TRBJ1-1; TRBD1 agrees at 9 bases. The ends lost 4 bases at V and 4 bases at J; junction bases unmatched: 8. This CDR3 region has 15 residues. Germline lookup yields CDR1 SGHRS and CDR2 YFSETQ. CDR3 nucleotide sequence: TGCGCCAGCAGCCCAAACCGGGACAGGGTCACTGAAGCTTTCTTT. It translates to CASSPNRDRVTEAFF. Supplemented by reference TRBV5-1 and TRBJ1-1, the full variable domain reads KAGVTQTPRYLIKTRGQQVTLSCSPISGHRSVSWYQQTPGQGLQFLFEYFSETQRNKGNFPGRFSGRQFSNSRSEMNVSTLELGDSALYLCASSPNRDRVTEAFFGQGTRLTVV.

The CDR3 region is CSAYGVSLRTDTQYF. Written as DNA, the CDR3 is TGCAGTGCTTACGGAGTTTCTTTACGCACAGATACGCAGTATTTT. The J gene is TRBJ2-3, the V gene TRBV20-1, with unresolved D. CDR3 length: 15 residues. Germline-derived CDR1 and CDR2 are DFQATT and SNEGSKA (reference sequence). V was clipped by 5 bases and J by 1 base, with 16 bases between them.

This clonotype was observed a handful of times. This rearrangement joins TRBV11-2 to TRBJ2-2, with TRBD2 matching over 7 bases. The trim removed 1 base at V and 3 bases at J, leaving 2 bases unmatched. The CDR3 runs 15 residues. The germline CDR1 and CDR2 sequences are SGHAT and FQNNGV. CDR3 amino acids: CASSLVAGDTGELFF. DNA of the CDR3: TGTGCCAGCAGCTTAGTCGCGGGAGACACCGGGGAGCTGTTTTTT. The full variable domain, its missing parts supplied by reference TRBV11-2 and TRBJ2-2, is EAGVAQSPRYKIIEKRQSVAFWCNPISGHATLYWYQQILGQGPKLLIQFQNNGVVDDSQLPKDRFSAERLKGVDSTLKIQPAKLEDSAVYLCASSLVAGDTGELFFGEGSRLTVL.